A single TCR beta chain is shown here with its context. Its antigen is not known. The sample belongs to a study of beta chain features in type 1 diabetes. Expressed TCRB transcripts were sequenced because the entire RNA isolate underwent reverse transcription. Sequencing was performed with immunoSEQ multiplex PCR; in TCRdb, only in-frame clones are kept and a portion is missing. The table shows hundreds of thousands of clones, with around 15% occurring only once. Each donor gave one heparinised blood draw averaging around 120 mL. CD4+ cells of the naive, central memory, regulatory and stem cell-like memory types were sorted via CD45RO/CCR7/CD25/CD127/CD95/CD27. Germline V lookup: CDR1 GTSNPN, CDR2 SVGIG (reference sequence). Trimming pared 1 base from V and 6 bases from J, leaving 13 bases between. This CDR3 comprises 14 residues. Whole-study findings and limits: Patients with Type 1 diabetes showed moderately but significantly shorter TCRB CDR3s in all four CD4+ subsets. Fewer insertions but more deletions were seen at VDJ junctions in type 1 diabetes patients.

The V call is TRBV30, the J call TRBJ1-5, with D possibly matching TRBD1 (5 bases). The sample consisted of naive CD4+ T cells from blood. The source of this sequence is a man aged 18-30 years with type 1 diabetes. The DNA of the CDR3 is TGTGCCTGGAGTGGGCCCGGGGCCGGTCAGCCCCAGCATTTT. Its protein is CAWSGPGAGQPQHF.